Each of the 26 T cell receptor beta chains below was sequenced from the same sample in a study of cytomegalovirus exposure and HLA in healthy donors. PCR was performed using 60 Vbeta and 13 Jbeta primers. Data came from immunoSEQ multiplex PCR; TCRdb stores just in-frame clones and leaves some out. Here the sample spans 150,000 to 180,000 clones, roughly 82% being singletons. The sequenced material came from PBMCs. The receptors come from a woman in her 50s in good health and CMV-seropositive.

The CDR3 spells CSVNTGDSSYEQYF. The CDR3 DNA sequence: TGCAGCGTTAATACAGGTGATAGCTCCTACGAGCAGTACTTC. J is TRBJ2-7 and V is TRBV29-1; perhaps TRBD1 as D (5 bases). Trimming removed 5 bases from V and 0 bases from J, with 14 bases in between. Germline V gene lookup returns CDR1 SQVTM and CDR2 ANQGSEA. CDR3 length: 14 residues.

The CDR3 nucleotides read TGTGCCAGCAGCTTATCCGGGACAGCAACTAATTCACCCCTCCACTTT. Its protein is CASSLSGTATNSPLHF. This chain uses TRBV7-2 with TRBJ1-6, with TRBD1 identical over 7 bases. Germline V lookup: CDR1 SGHTA, CDR2 FQGNSA. Losses at the gene ends were 2 bases for V and 6 bases for J; bases not matched to a gene: 7. The CDR3 covers 16 residues.

V and J are TRBV13 and TRBJ2-4, with D maybe TRBD2 (5 bases). Germline CDR1 PRHDT, CDR2 FYEKMQ (reference sequence). With 4 bases removed from V and 0 bases from J, the gap between germline ends came to 13 bases. This CDR3 spans 16 amino acids. The CDR3 coding sequence is TGTGCCAGCAGCTCCGGTGGAGGCCTAGCCAAAAACATTCAGTACTTC. Protein product: CASSSGGGLAKNIQYF.

In its sample, this clone was seen once. The chain employs TRBV5-1 and TRBJ1-6; tentative D call: TRBD1 (5 bases). The germline V and J ends were trimmed by 4 bases and 8 bases, with 13 bases remaining between them. The CDR3 extends over 14 amino acids. Germline CDR1 is SGHRS and CDR2 is YFSETQ. The DNA for the CDR3 is TGCGCCAGCAGCGGTGGCGGGGGGGATTCACCCCTCCACTTT. Translation gives CASSGGGGDSPLHF.

The chain employs TRBV10-3 and TRBJ2-7; 7 nucleotides agree with TRBD2. The CDR3 has 12 amino acids. CDR1 ENHRY and CDR2 SYGVKD come from the germline V gene. V gave up 3 bases and J gave up 6 bases; unmatched junction bases: 2. In DNA, the CDR3 is TGTGCCATCAGTGACCCTAGCGGCGAGCAGTACTTC. The encoded protein is CAISDPSGEQYF.

The V gene is TRBV21-1, the J gene TRBJ2-1; the table's D call TRBD2 went unverified against the DNA. TRBV21-1 counts as a pseudogene. This CDR3 region has 13 residues. The DNA for the CDR3 is TGTGCCAGCAGCAAAGTTCACGGGAATGAGCAGTTCTTC. Translation gives CASSKVHGNEQFF.

The chain is built from TRBV19 and TRBJ1-4; D is perhaps TRBD1 (5 bases). Germline V gene sequence: CDR1 LNHDA, CDR2 SQIVND (reference sequence). Trimming removed 6 bases from V and 5 bases from J, with 13 bases in between. This CDR3 contains 14 residues. CDR3 DNA sequence: TGTGCCAGTAGCCCTGGGGCCTTCAATGAAAAACTGTTTTTT. Translating gives CASSPGAFNEKLFF. Variable domain in full (rest from reference TRBV19 and TRBJ1-4): DGGITQSPKYLFRKEGQNVTLSCEQNLNHDAMYWYRQDPGQGLRLIYYSQIVNDFQKGDIAEGYSVSREKKESFPLTVTSAQKNPTAFYLCASSPGAFNEKLFFGSGTQLSVL.

This clone appeared a few times. Distinct nucleotide sequences in the sample also encode this CDR3. The V gene is TRBV5-1, the J gene TRBJ1-6; unclear D gene. Germline V gene data show CDR1 as SGHRS and CDR2 as YFSETQ. The CDR3 covers 13 residues. Trimming removed 2 bases from V and 11 bases from J, with 11 bases in between. This CDR3 is CASSFQEGAPLHF. CDR3 bases: TGCGCCAGCAGCTTCCAAGAGGGTGCACCCCTCCACTTT.

The chain carries TRBV18 and TRBJ1-5, with 7 bases lining up with TRBD1. Germline assignment: CDR1 KGHSH and CDR2 LQKENI. CDR3 length: 15 amino acids. Trimming at V came to 6 bases and at J to 7 bases, leaving 12 bases not matched to a gene. Here the CDR3 DNA reads TGTGCCAGCTCCCCAACAGGGGCTTCCAGGCAGCCCCAGCATTTT. It yields the protein CASSPTGASRQPQHF. Together with reference TRBV18 and TRBJ1-5, the CDR3 gives the full variable domain: NAGVMQNPRHLVRRRGQEARLRCSPMKGHSHVYWYRQLPEEGLKFMVYLQKENIIDESGMPKERFSAEFPKEGPSILRIQQVVRGDSAAYFCASSPTGASRQPQHFGDGTRLSIL.

The rearrangement uses TRBV29-1 and TRBJ1-1; tentative D call: TRBD1 (6 bases). The V end lost 5 bases, the J end lost 1 base, and 8 bases lay between the germline ends. CDR1 is SQVTM and CDR2 is ANQGSEA in the germline V gene. The CDR3 totals 12 residues. The CDR3 spells CSVWTANTEAFF. In nucleotides, the CDR3 is TGCAGCGTTTGGACAGCGAACACTGAAGCTTTCTTT.

The J gene is TRBJ2-2, the V gene TRBV19; TRBD1 might be the D (6 bases). With 4 bases removed from V and 1 base from J, the gap between germline ends came to 10 bases. From germline, CDR1 is LNHDA and CDR2 SQIVND (reference sequence). The length of the CDR3 is 15 residues. In nucleotides, the CDR3 is TGTGCCAGTAGTAGGAAGACAGGGAACACCGGGGAGCTGTTTTTT. This sequence encodes CASSRKTGNTGELFF.

This chain joins TRBV29-1 and TRBJ2-7; D may be TRBD1 (5 bases). With 3 bases removed from V and 2 bases from J, the gap between germline ends came to 8 bases. The CDR3 is made up of 12 amino acids. Germline loops: CDR1 SQVTM, CDR2 ANQGSEA. The CDR3 DNA is TGCAGCGTTGAGGGGCCGCCCTACGAGCAGTACTTC. Protein product: CSVEGPPYEQYF.

The chain is built from TRBV5-4 and TRBJ1-2; 7 bases are a match to TRBD1. CDR3 length: 16 amino acids. Losses at the gene ends were 0 bases for V and 7 bases for J; bases not matched to a gene: 12. Germline V gene sequence: CDR1 SGHNT, CDR2 YYREEE (reference sequence). CDR3 in amino acids: CASSLALPKTGAGYTF. CDR3 DNA sequence: TGTGCCAGCAGCTTGGCCCTTCCTAAAACAGGGGCTGGCTACACCTTC.

CDR3 sequence reads: CASSGGLSYEQYF. In DNA form, the CDR3 reads TGTGCCAGCAGCGGGGGACTCTCCTACGAGCAGTACTTC. This sequence joins TRBV9 and TRBJ2-7; D might be TRBD2 (6 bases). CDR3 length: 13 amino acids. V lost 3 bases to trimming and J lost 0 bases, with 7 bases between them. CDR1 and CDR2 (germline): SGDLS, YYNGEE. Complete variable domain (other parts from reference TRBV9 and TRBJ2-7): DSGVTQTPKHLITATGQRVTLRCSPRSGDLSVYWYQQSLDQGLQFLIQYYNGEERAKGNILERFSAQQFPDLHSELNLSSLELGDSALYFCASSGGLSYEQYFGPGTRLTVT.

The chain employs TRBV7-2 and TRBJ1-2; D gene unclear. Per the germline V gene, CDR1 is SGHTA and CDR2 is FQGNSA. CDR3 length: 13 residues. The germline V and J ends were trimmed by 1 base and 5 bases, with 8 bases remaining between them. The CDR3 bases are TGTGCCAGCAGCTTAGAACTATTATATGGCTACACCTTC. It is translated as CASSLELLYGYTF.

This chain uses TRBV5-4 with TRBJ1-2; no firm D call. The V and J ends lost 4 bases and 10 bases respectively, with 26 bases between them. The germline gives CDR1 SGHNT, CDR2 YYREEE (reference sequence). The CDR3 spans 16 residues. The CDR3 loop reads CASSEKWEDEGTNYTF. The CDR3 bases are TGTGCCAGCAGCGAAAAATGGGAGGACGAGGGAACGAACTACACCTTC.

The chain couples TRBV12-5 to TRBJ2-7, with 9 bases lining up with TRBD1. Losses at the gene ends were 6 bases for V and 2 bases for J; bases not matched to a gene: 2. There are 13 residues in the CDR3. Germline V lookup: CDR1 LGHNT, CDR2 FRNRAP. The CDR3, as DNA: TGTGCTAGTGGAACAGGGGGCACCTACGAGCAGTACTTC. It specifies CASGTGGTYEQYF.

The V call is TRBV7-8, the J call TRBJ1-6, with D maybe TRBD1 (5 bases). Germline V gene data show CDR1 as SGHVS and CDR2 as FQNEAQ. Trimming pared 1 base from V and 7 bases from J, leaving 8 bases between. This CDR3 is 14 amino acids long. The CDR3 nucleotides read TGTGCCAGCAGCTTAGGACAGAGAAATTCACCCCTCCACTTT. It codes for CASSLGQRNSPLHF. The full variable domain, with the rest looked up from reference TRBV7-8 and TRBJ1-6, is GAGVSQSPRYKVAKRGQDVALRCDPISGHVSLFWYQQALGQGPEFLTYFQNEAQLDKSGLPSDRFFAERPEGSVSTLKIQRTQQEDSAVYLCASSLGQRNSPLHFGNGTRLTVT.

This chain uses TRBV7-2 with TRBJ1-4; no clear D. The V and J ends lost 5 bases and 5 bases respectively, with 9 bases between them. Germline V gene sequence: CDR1 SGHTA, CDR2 FQGNSA. This CDR3 contains 13 residues. CDR3 region: CASSRSNNEKLFF. As DNA, the CDR3 is TGTGCCAGCAGCCGGAGTAACAATGAAAAACTGTTTTTT. Full variable domain (rest looked up from reference TRBV7-2 and TRBJ1-4): GAGVSQSPSNKVTEKGKDVELRCDPISGHTALYWYRQSLGQGLEFLIYFQGNSAPDKSGLPSDRFSAERTGGSVSTLTIQRTQQEDSAVYLCASSRSNNEKLFFGSGTQLSVL.

This chain links TRBV5-4 with TRBJ2-3; the match to TRBD1 covers 7 bases. CDR3 length equals 16 residues. Germline V lookup: CDR1 SGHNT, CDR2 YYREEE (reference sequence). Unmatched junction bases numbered 7, after V lost 0 bases and J lost 3 bases. CDR3 protein: CASSLATGNPTDTQYF. In DNA form, the CDR3 reads TGTGCCAGCAGCTTGGCGACAGGGAACCCTACAGATACGCAGTATTTT.

CDR3 in amino acids: CASTAGGRVSYEQYF. The CDR3 region has the DNA TGTGCCAGCACCGCTGGGGGCAGGGTGTCCTACGAGCAGTACTTC. This rearrangement joins TRBV6-6 to TRBJ2-7; possible D gene TRBD1, 6 bases. Germline lookup yields CDR1 MNHNY and CDR2 SVGAGI (reference sequence). There are 15 residues in the CDR3. V lost 7 bases and J lost 1, with 17 bases in between.

The rearrangement joins TRBV2 to TRBJ2-1, with a tentative D call TRBD1 (5 bases). Trimming left V 6 bases short and J 4 bases short, with 10 bases between. The CDR3 extends over 13 amino acids. The germline gives CDR1 SNHLY, CDR2 FYNNEI. The CDR3 nucleotides are TGTGCCAGCAGGGACAACTCTTACAATGAGCAGTTCTTC. This sequence encodes CASRDNSYNEQFF. Complete variable domain (other parts from reference TRBV2 and TRBJ2-1): EPEVTQTPSHQVTQMGQEVILRCVPISNHLYFYWYRQILGQKVEFLVSFYNNEISEKSEIFDDQFSVERPDGSNFTLKIRSTKLEDSAMYFCASRDNSYNEQFFGPGTRLTVL.

The genes are TRBV6-5 and TRBJ1-6; no clear D. V was clipped by 0 bases and J by 8 bases, with 8 bases between them. Germline V gene lookup returns CDR1 MNHEY and CDR2 SVGAGI. The CDR3 loop spans 14 amino acids. CDR3 in amino acids: CASSYSSPHSPLHF. The CDR3 DNA reads as TGTGCCAGCAGTTACTCGAGTCCCCATTCACCCCTCCACTTT.

The chain couples TRBV7-9 to TRBJ2-7, with 8 bases matching TRBD1. Trimming at V came to 5 bases and at J to 1 base, leaving 1 base not matched to a gene. The length of the CDR3 is 13 residues. CDR1 and CDR2 from the germline V gene are SEHNR and FQNEAQ (reference sequence). CDR3 loop: CASSGDRSYEQYF. Here the CDR3 DNA reads TGTGCCAGCAGCGGGGACAGGTCCTACGAGCAGTACTTC.

The chain combines TRBV6-1 with TRBJ2-7; D perhaps matches TRBD2 (6 bases). Trimming took 4 bases from V and 3 from J, leaving 16 bases between them. Germline values: CDR1 MNHNS, CDR2 SASEGT. CDR3 size: 15 residues. The CDR3 loop is CASSGGVLSIYEQYF. In DNA, the CDR3 is TGTGCCAGCAGTGGGGGGGTACTCTCCATCTACGAGCAGTACTTC.

The rearrangement joins TRBV6-5 to TRBJ1-2, with D perhaps matching TRBD1 (6 bases). The CDR3 loop spans 14 amino acids. The germline CDR1 and CDR2 sequences are MNHEY and SVGAGI. V lost 0 bases and J lost 2, with 7 bases in between. The CDR3 loop is CASSYSTGNYGYTF. As DNA, the CDR3 is TGTGCCAGCAGTTACTCGACAGGCAACTATGGCTACACCTTC.